These 24 T cell receptor beta chains came from one sample sequenced in a study of T-cell reconstitution after alpha-beta-depleted transplantation in children. Preparation of the TCRbeta library was carried out with unique molecular identifiers. TCRdb ran MiXCR on the PCR reads and lists one entry per CDR3 protein. Here the sample spans 610,000 or so distinct CDR3 sequences, around 27% being singletons. Specimen: PBMCs, collected before TCRalphabeta/CD19-depleted stem cell transplant. These receptors were obtained from a boy in the first two years of life with Wiskott-Aldrich syndrome, due to receive a stem cell transplant.

In this sample, this clonotype turned up a few times. The chain links TRBV7-9 to TRBJ2-5; TRBD1 is a possible D gene (5 bases). The CDR3 is 15 residues long. V was trimmed by 0 bases and J by 4 bases, leaving 12 bases between them. From germline, CDR1 is SEHNR and CDR2 FQNEAQ (reference sequence). CDR3 nucleotides: TGTGCCAGCAGCTTAGCGGTTGTCAGGGCAGAGACCCAGTACTTC. Residues: CASSLAVVRAETQYF. Together with reference TRBV7-9 and TRBJ2-5, the CDR3 gives the full variable domain: DTGVSQNPRHKITKRGQNVTFRCDPISEHNRLYWYRQTLGQGPEFLTYFQNEAQLEKSRLLSDRFSAERPKGSFSTLEIQRTEQGDSAMYLCASSLAVVRAETQYFGPGTRLLVL.

CDR3 DNA: TGCAGTGCTAGTAGTCCACCGATGAACACTGAAGCTTTCTTT. Encoded protein: CSASSPPMNTEAFF. The chain combines TRBV20-1 with TRBJ1-1; unclear D gene. Trimming pared 3 bases from V and 0 bases from J, leaving 11 bases between. The length of the CDR3 is 14 residues. CDR1 and CDR2 from the germline V gene are DFQATT and SNEGSKA (reference sequence).

The chain is built from TRBV6-2 or TRBV6-3 and TRBJ1-1, with D possibly being TRBD1 (5 bases). The CDR3 contains 12 residues. CDR1 and CDR2 from the germline V gene are MNHEY and SVGEGT. The V end was cut by 10 bases, the J end by 5 bases, with 14 bases between. The CDR3 bases are TGTGCCACCCACCGGGGGATGACTGAAGCTTTCTTT. Its protein product is CATHRGMTEAFF.

There are a few counts of this clonotype. The rearrangement joins TRBV5-1 to TRBJ2-5; the D gene is possibly TRBD2 (6 bases). Germline CDR1 and CDR2: SGHRS and YFSETQ. This CDR3 contains 13 residues. V dropped 6 bases and J dropped 2 bases, with 11 bases sitting between them. CDR3 in amino acids: CASTWDWQETQYF. In DNA, the CDR3 is TGCGCCAGCACTTGGGACTGGCAAGAGACCCAGTACTTC. The full variable domain, rest sourced from reference TRBV5-1 and TRBJ2-5, is KAGVTQTPRYLIKTRGQQVTLSCSPISGHRSVSWYQQTPGQGLQFLFEYFSETQRNKGNFPGRFSGRQFSNSRSEMNVSTLELGDSALYLCASTWDWQETQYFGPGTRLLVL.

This clonotype was seen repeatedly, ten times or more. The rearrangement links TRBV7-9 to TRBJ2-3; perhaps D is TRBD1 or TRBD2 (5 bases each). The germline CDR1 and CDR2 sequences are SEHNR and FQNEAQ (reference sequence). Trimming stripped 4 bases from V and 0 bases from J, with 11 bases between. CDR3 length: 15 amino acids. The CDR3, as DNA: TGTGCCAGCAGCTCGTCCGGGACCAGCACAGATACGCAGTATTTT. Encoded protein: CASSSSGTSTDTQYF. Combining the CDR3 with reference TRBV7-9 and TRBJ2-3 gives the whole variable domain DTGVSQNPRHKITKRGQNVTFRCDPISEHNRLYWYRQTLGQGPEFLTYFQNEAQLEKSRLLSDRFSAERPKGSFSTLEIQRTEQGDSAMYLCASSSSGTSTDTQYFGPGTRLTVL.

This clonotype has only a few counts. The gene calls are TRBV20-1 and TRBJ2-2; the match to TRBD2 covers 7 bases. The germline gives CDR1 DFQATT, CDR2 SNEGSKA (reference sequence). This CDR3 spans 14 amino acids. The CDR3 DNA reads as TGCAGCCGAAATTCGGGGAGGGGCACCGGGGAGCTGTTTTTT. Translated, it gives CSRNSGRGTGELFF.

This clonotype was counted only a few times. This chain joins TRBV25-1 and TRBJ1-1; weak D call: TRBD1 (5 bases). The CDR3 extends over 14 amino acids. The germline V gene has CDR1 MGHDK and CDR2 SYGVNS. The germline V and J ends were trimmed by 6 bases and 6 bases, with 17 bases remaining between them. The CDR3 DNA is TGTGCCAGCAGAGGGCCGGGTAGGGGACCTGAAGCTTTCTTT. This translates into CASRGPGRGPEAFF.

This clonotype was recorded a few times. V is TRBV5-1 and J is TRBJ2-3; 7 positions agree with TRBD1. The ends lost 3 bases at V and 4 bases at J; junction bases unmatched: 2. Looked up from germline, CDR1 is SGHRS and CDR2 is YFSETQ. This CDR3 is 13 amino acids long. CDR3 bases: TGCGCCAGCAGCTCTAGGGGGCCAGATACGCAGTATTTT. Its translation is CASSSRGPDTQYF.

In this sample, this clonotype turned up a few times. This chain connects TRBV5-1 to TRBJ1-1, with a weak D call TRBD1 (6 bases). The V gene's germline CDR1 is SGHRS and CDR2 YFSETQ. The CDR3 length is 15 residues. Trimming took off 4 bases at V and 1 base at J, with 14 bases between the two ends. The CDR3 sequence is CASSPHLQGNTEAFF. CDR3 DNA: TGCGCCAGCAGCCCCCACCTACAGGGGAACACTGAAGCTTTCTTT. Drawing the rest from reference TRBV5-1 and TRBJ1-1, the complete variable domain is KAGVTQTPRYLIKTRGQQVTLSCSPISGHRSVSWYQQTPGQGLQFLFEYFSETQRNKGNFPGRFSGRQFSNSRSEMNVSTLELGDSALYLCASSPHLQGNTEAFFGQGTRLTVV.

The chain recombines TRBV10-3 with TRBJ2-1, with D unresolved. The V end was cut by 2 bases, the J end by 3 bases, with 8 bases between. Germline V gives CDR1 ENHRY, CDR2 SYGVKD. This CDR3 region has 14 residues. The CDR3 nucleotides read TGTGCCATCAGTGAGGCGAGAGGCTACAATGAGCAGTTCTTC. Protein sequence: CAISEARGYNEQFF.

The CDR3 region is CASSLRPRYNSPLHF. Written as DNA, the CDR3 is TGTGCCAGCAGTCTACGACCGCGGTATAATTCACCCCTCCACTTT. The chain is built from TRBV27 and TRBJ1-6; no firm D call. V lost 5 bases and J 4 bases, leaving 12 bases between the germline ends. This CDR3 region has 15 residues. CDR1 and CDR2 from the germline V gene are MNHEY and SMNVEV (reference sequence).

This clonotype was counted only a few times. The rearrangement links TRBV15 to TRBJ1-2; D unclear. V was shortened by 0 bases and J by 1 base, with 15 bases between the two germline ends. Per the germline V gene, CDR1 is LNHNV and CDR2 is YYDKDF (reference sequence). The CDR3 spans 17 residues. CDR3 sequence reads: CATSREPPSADNYGYTF. CDR3 nucleotides: TGTGCCACCAGCAGAGAACCCCCTTCGGCGGATAACTATGGCTACACCTTC.

In this sample, this clonotype turned up a few times. The V gene is TRBV10-3, the J gene TRBJ1-6; TRBD1 agrees at 7 bases. The CDR3 contains 15 residues. V dropped 4 bases and J dropped 8; count of bases not matched to a gene: 8. CDR1 is ENHRY, CDR2 SYGVKD, per germline. The CDR3 region has the DNA TGTGCCATCAGTGGGACAGGCGGGGTAGATTCACCCCTCCACTTT. Protein: CAISGTGGVDSPLHF.

The chain recombines TRBV25-1 with TRBJ1-2, with TRBD1 identical over 9 bases. The J segment lost 5 bases and the V segment lost 2 bases, leaving 3 bases of the junction unmatched. The CDR3 totals 14 residues. Per germline, CDR1 MGHDK and CDR2 SYGVNS. CDR3 in amino acids: CASSEPGTGYGYTF. The CDR3 bases are TGTGCCAGCAGTGAACCCGGGACAGGGTATGGCTACACCTTC.

This clonotype was found a few times. The chain couples TRBV28 to TRBJ2-1; either TRBD1 or TRBD2 may supply D (5 bases each). Germline V gene sequence: CDR1 MDHEN, CDR2 SYDVKM. CDR3 length: 16 amino acids. V was trimmed by 4 bases and J by 4 bases, leaving 17 bases between them. Here the CDR3 reads CASSSYDQGRYNEQFF. CDR3 in DNA: TGTGCCAGCAGTTCATACGACCAGGGACGGTACAATGAGCAGTTCTTC.

The chain joins TRBV12-3 or TRBV12-4 to TRBJ2-1; 9 bases map to TRBD2. Trimming took 7 bases from V and 8 from J; bases not matched to a gene: 9. The CDR3 contains 14 residues. The CDR3 coding sequence is TGTGCCAGCACCTTAGCGGGAGAGCTCGATGAGCAGTTCTTC. Translating it yields CASTLAGELDEQFF.

This clonotype was counted only a few times. CDR3 protein: CATSRGQGEQYF. DNA of the CDR3: TGTGCCACCAGCAGAGGACAGGGGGAGCAGTACTTC. The rearrangement uses TRBV15 and TRBJ2-7; TRBD1 matches at 8 bases. This CDR3 is built from 12 residues. V dropped 1 base and J dropped 7; count of bases not matched to a gene: 0. Germline loops: CDR1 LNHNV, CDR2 YYDKDF (reference sequence). The full variable domain, its missing parts supplied by reference TRBV15 and TRBJ2-7, is DAMVIQNPRYQVTQFGKPVTLSCSQTLNHNVMYWYQQKSSQAPKLLFHYYDKDFNNEADTPDNFQSRRPNTSFCFLDIRSPGLGDTAMYLCATSRGQGEQYFGPGTRLTVT.

Here the CDR3 DNA reads TGCGCCAGCAGCTTGGCCGGGACTAGAGGGGCTGAGCAGTTCTTC. The encoded protein is CASSLAGTRGAEQFF. This rearrangement joins TRBV5-1 to TRBJ2-1, with 8 bases fitting TRBD2. The germline V gene has CDR1 SGHRS and CDR2 YFSETQ. The CDR3 contains 15 residues. V lost 0 bases, J lost 9 bases, and 8 bases stayed unmatched.

This clonotype was found a few times. The chain has TRBV2 and TRBJ2-1; 8 bases agree with TRBD2. Trimming at V came to 8 bases and at J to 3 bases, leaving 9 bases not matched to a gene. Germline values: CDR1 SNHLY, CDR2 FYNNEI. This CDR3 contains 15 residues. The CDR3 DNA is TGTGCCAGCCTTGCCCTTAGCGGGAACTACAATGAGCAGTTCTTC. It is translated as CASLALSGNYNEQFF.

The CDR3 is CASSQAGEGLGEQFF. The CDR3 nucleotides read TGTGCCAGCAGCCAGGCGGGGGAGGGCCTAGGGGAGCAGTTCTTC. The chain carries TRBV7-9 and TRBJ2-1, with 7 nucleotides matching TRBD2. Trimming cost V 5 bases and J 10 bases; bases outside gene matches: 14. The CDR3 is 15 amino acids. Germline CDR1 reads SEHNR; CDR2 reads FQNEAQ (reference sequence).

This clonotype was found a few times. The V call is TRBV6-5, the J call TRBJ2-1; the match to TRBD2 covers 10 bases. The CDR3 totals 15 residues. Losses at the gene ends were 5 bases for V and 5 bases for J; bases not matched to a gene: 6. Germline CDR1 is MNHEY and CDR2 is SVGAGI. The CDR3 loop reads CASSRGLARNNEQFF. The CDR3 region has the DNA TGTGCCAGCAGTAGGGGACTAGCGCGTAACAATGAGCAGTTCTTC.

This clonotype was observed a few times. The CDR3: CATTKDPFTREQFF. The CDR3 nucleotides read TGTGCCACCACCAAGGACCCTTTTACGCGTGAGCAGTTCTTC. The chain carries TRBV15 and TRBJ2-1; D gene ambiguous. Trimming pared 7 bases from V and 9 bases from J, leaving 19 bases between. This CDR3 contains 14 residues. Germline V lookup: CDR1 LNHNV, CDR2 YYDKDF (reference sequence).

Many counts were recorded for this clonotype. One junction end does not reproduce the germline sequence, and a read error may be involved. In nucleotides, the CDR3 is TGTGCCAGCAGCTCCAGGACTAGCACAGATACGCAGTATTTT. Translation gives CASSSRTSTDTQYF. This chain uses TRBV5-1 with TRBJ2-3, with D possibly matching TRBD2 (5 bases). The CDR3 covers 14 residues. Looked up from germline, CDR1 is SGHRS and CDR2 is YFSETQ.

CDR3 protein: CAISPKQPYEQYF. CDR3 nucleotides: TGTGCCATCAGCCCGAAACAACCCTACGAGCAGTACTTC. This rearrangement joins TRBV10-3 to TRBJ2-7; D uncertain. V dropped 6 bases and J dropped 2 bases, with 11 bases sitting between them. This CDR3 has 13 amino acids. Germline V gene data show CDR1 as ENHRY and CDR2 as SYGVKD.